This is a list of T cell receptor beta chains from one sample in a study of patients and donors after allogeneic stem cell transplantation. TCRdb recomputed calls from the RT-PCR reads with MiXCR, one row per CDR3 protein. This sample has some 960,000 distinct CDR3 sequences; more than 15% occur once, and the top ten carry around 6%. Material: blood, either unsorted or a sorted T cell fraction (not recorded which). These receptors were collected from a human donor who was either an allogeneic HSCT recipient or a stem cell or donor lymphocyte infusion donor (not recorded which). It is not recorded whose cells these are; they may come from a transplant donor. Both conserved end residues are part of each CDR3. A D gene is named only where the DNA matches it firmly. Expanded clones get a size class; other rows say once, few or many, or leave the size out.

v_gene,j_gene,d_gene,abundance,CDR3aa,CDR3nt
TRBV28,TRBJ2-3,-,-,CASSSIGRETDTQYF,TGTGCCAGCAGTTCCATCGGGCGGGAAACAGATACGCAGTATTTT
TRBV12-3/TRBV12-4,TRBJ1-2,-,-,CASSFGIKGGYTF,TGTGCCAGCAGCTTCGGGATCAAGGGTGGCTACACCTTC
TRBV20-1,TRBJ2-2,TRBD2,few,CSASASGANTGELFF,TGCAGTGCCAGCGCTAGCGGTGCGAACACCGGGGAGCTGTTTTTT
TRBV4-1,TRBJ2-3,-,few,CASSQDLLVGTDDTQYF,TGCGCCAGCAGCCAAGATTTGCTAGTCGGTACAGATGATACGCAGTATTTT
TRBV12-3/TRBV12-4,TRBJ2-2,-,many,CASSSKGLNTGELFF,TGTGCCAGCAGTTCTAAGGGCCTGAACACCGGGGAGCTGTTTTTT
TRBV20-1,TRBJ2-2,TRBD2,-,CSASRGLAGDTGELFF,TGCAGTGCCAGTCGCGGACTAGCGGGGGATACCGGGGAGCTGTTTTTT
TRBV6-5,TRBJ2-1,-,-,CASSYTHGDNEQFF,TGTGCCAGCAGTTACACTCACGGAGACAATGAGCAGTTCTTC
TRBV2,TRBJ2-7,TRBD1,-,CASSAPGQGGYEQYF,TGTGCCAGCAGTGCTCCGGGACAGGGAGGGTACGAGCAGTACTTC
TRBV27,TRBJ2-1,-,few,CASSPRARGNEQFF,TGTGCCAGCAGTCCGAGGGCCCGGGGAAATGAGCAGTTCTTC
TRBV6-1,TRBJ2-6,-,-,CASSSPGGANVLTF,TGTGCCAGCAGTAGCCCGGGAGGGGCCAACGTCCTGACTTTC
TRBV10-3,TRBJ1-3,-,few,CAISFKDSGNTIYF,TGTGCCATCAGTTTCAAAGACTCTGGAAACACCATATATTTT
TRBV20-1,TRBJ2-7,TRBD1,-,CSARDLLRGRTYEQYF,TGCAGTGCTAGAGATCTGCTCAGGGGGAGAACCTACGAGCAGTACTTC
TRBV7-3,TRBJ2-2,TRBD2,-,CASSPRDGGMVFF,TGTGCCAGCAGCCCCCGCGACGGGGGGATGGTGTTTTTT
TRBV12-3/TRBV12-4,TRBJ2-6,TRBD1,many,CASSFRDSFFSGANVLTF,TGTGCCAGCAGTTTCCGGGACAGCTTTTTCTCTGGGGCCAACGTCCTGACTTTC
TRBV6-1,TRBJ2-7,-,-,CASGRGRDYEQYF,TGTGCCAGCGGTCGGGGCAGGGACTACGAGCAGTACTTC
TRBV27,TRBJ2-5,TRBD2,few,CASSYSGGMIGAQYF,TGTGCCAGCAGTTATTCGGGAGGGATGATAGGGGCCCAGTACTTC
TRBV4-1,TRBJ1-1,-,-,CASSPLWQGRFVNTEAFF,TGCGCCAGCAGCCCGCTATGGCAGGGGCGGTTCGTGAACACTGAAGCTTTCTTT
TRBV20-1,TRBJ1-1,-,-,CSARPVLGTEAFF,TGCAGTGCTAGACCGGTTTTGGGCACTGAAGCTTTCTTT
TRBV4-2,TRBJ1-4,TRBD1,few,CASSQGQGARREKLFF,TGTGCCAGCAGCCAGGGACAGGGGGCGCGACGAGAAAAACTGTTTTTT
TRBV7-2,TRBJ2-7,-,-,CASTLREGLSYEQYF,TGTGCCAGCACCCTCCGTGAGGGGCTAAGCTACGAGCAGTACTTC
TRBV5-1,TRBJ1-2,-,few,CASSLYGGAGGYTF,TGCGCCAGCAGCTTGTACGGGGGCGCTGGTGGCTACACCTTC
TRBV9,TRBJ1-5,-,few,CASSLHDRFGPQHF,TGTGCCAGCAGCTTACACGACAGGTTCGGGCCCCAGCATTTT
TRBV3-1,TRBJ2-3,-,-,CASSYLTGDTQYF,TGTGCCAGCAGCTATTTAACGGGGGATACGCAGTATTTT
TRBV30,TRBJ1-1,TRBD1,-,CAWSTRGRWDTEAFF,TGTGCCTGGAGTACCAGGGGGCGTTGGGACACTGAAGCTTTCTTT
TRBV12-3/TRBV12-4,TRBJ1-5,TRBD1,few,CASSAGTGGSQPQHF,TGTGCCAGCAGTGCCGGGACAGGGGGCAGTCAGCCCCAGCATTTT
TRBV9,TRBJ2-7,-,-,CASSGARGFHEQYF,TGTGCCAGCAGCGGAGCCCGGGGGTTCCACGAGCAGTACTTC
TRBV4-1,TRBJ2-2,-,-,CASSQDRNGELFF,TGCGCCAGCAGCCAAGATAGAAACGGGGAGCTGTTTTTT
TRBV6-6,TRBJ2-1,-,few,CASSYPEGEQFF,TGTGCCAGCAGTTACCCCGAGGGTGAGCAGTTCTTC
TRBV5-6,TRBJ2-7,TRBD2,-,CASSSPTSGASYEQYF,TGTGCCAGCAGCTCCCCGACTAGCGGAGCCTCCTACGAGCAGTACTTC
TRBV6-1,TRBJ2-1,-,-,CASTLLETAEQFF,TGTGCCAGCACCCTCCTAGAAACGGCTGAGCAGTTCTTC
TRBV20-1,TRBJ2-2,-,many,CSATESAYTGELFF,TGCAGTGCTACCGAGAGTGCGTACACCGGGGAGCTGTTTTTT
TRBV7-2,TRBJ1-5,-,few,CASSLGQFVSPQHF,TGTGCCAGCAGCTTAGGACAATTTGTCAGCCCCCAGCATTTT
TRBV6-6,TRBJ1-1,-,-,CASTGADTEAFF,TGTGCCAGCACCGGGGCGGACACTGAAGCTTTCTTT
TRBV20-1,TRBJ2-3,-,few,CSANPGRGGRDTQYF,TGCAGTGCTAATCCCGGCAGGGGTGGTAGAGATACGCAGTATTTT
TRBV18,TRBJ1-6,-,-,CASSPRQENSPLHF,TGTGCCAGCTCACCGCGACAGGAAAATTCACCCCTCCACTTT
TRBV24-1,TRBJ2-4,-,few,CATSDGRPSENIQYF,TGTGCCACCAGTGATGGAAGACCCAGCGAAAACATTCAGTACTTC
TRBV15,TRBJ1-4,-,-,CATSRDGQAIGKLFF,TGTGCCACCAGCAGAGATGGGCAGGCCATAGGAAAACTGTTTTTT
TRBV5-1,TRBJ2-2,-,few,CASSLGNTNTGELFF,TGCGCCAGCAGCTTGGGGAACACCAACACCGGGGAGCTGTTTTTT
TRBV12-3/TRBV12-4,TRBJ1-1,-,many,CASIQRGTVNTEAFF,TGTGCCAGCATCCAACGAGGGACGGTGAACACTGAAGCTTTCTTT
TRBV13,TRBJ1-2,-,-,CASSPEGGFNYGYTF,TGTGCCAGCAGCCCCGAGGGGGGATTTAACTATGGCTACACCTTC
TRBV4-2,TRBJ2-7,TRBD2,-,CASSQVRLAGGEQYF,TGTGCCAGCAGCCAAGTTCGCCTAGCGGGGGGGGAGCAGTACTTC
TRBV6-2/TRBV6-3,TRBJ2-3,TRBD2,-,CASSYSTSGRLDTQYF,TGTGCCAGCAGTTACTCAACTAGCGGACGTTTGGATACGCAGTATTTT
TRBV12-3/TRBV12-4,TRBJ2-7,-,many,CASSSGIYEQYF,TGTGCCAGCAGTTCGGGGATCTACGAGCAGTACTTC
TRBV6-2/TRBV6-3,TRBJ1-2,-,-,CASRNGGNYGYTF,TGTGCCAGCAGAAACGGGGGTAACTATGGCTACACCTTC
TRBV7-8,TRBJ2-7,TRBD2,few,CASSLGVRGGSTYEQYF,TGTGCCAGCAGCTTAGGAGTGCGGGGGGGCTCCACCTACGAGCAGTACTTC
TRBV9,TRBJ2-7,-,-,CASSVDPAYEQYF,TGTGCCAGCAGCGTCGACCCTGCCTACGAGCAGTACTTC
TRBV2,TRBJ2-6,-,-,CASSTTGWGANVLTF,TGTGCCAGCAGCACTACAGGGTGGGGGGCCAACGTCCTGACTTTC
TRBV7-9,TRBJ2-3,TRBD2,once,CASSARGSGADTQYF,TGTGCCAGCAGCGCGCGGGGAAGCGGGGCAGATACGCAGTATTTT